What follows are 10 T cell receptor beta chains derived from one specimen sequenced in a study of T cell responses to AZD1222 COVID-19 vaccine. The assay was immunoSEQ multiplex PCR, and TCRdb's table has in-frame clones only and misses some. This sample carries fewer than 200,000 clones, roughly nine tenths of them seen once, and the ten largest clones take over 1.5%. Sample: peripheral blood, taken on day 0 of AZD1222 vaccination. The source is an adult in good health.

The V call is TRBV28, the J call TRBJ1-5; 9 nucleotides line up with TRBD1. The germline gives CDR1 MDHEN, CDR2 SYDVKM. There are 16 residues in the CDR3. The V segment lost 7 bases and the J segment 5 bases; nucleotides outside the gene matches: 12. CDR3 in DNA: TGTGCCAGCACCCCAGAATTACAGGGGGCATATCAGCCCCAGCATTTT. Amino acids: CASTPELQGAYQPQHF.

V and J are TRBV7-2 and TRBJ2-7; D possibly corresponds to TRBD2 (7 bases). The CDR3 sequence is 13 residues long. Trimming removed 3 bases at V and 7 bases at J, with 13 bases between. The germline V gene has CDR1 SGHTA and CDR2 FQGNSA. The CDR3 DNA sequence: TGTGCCAGCAGCTTGCCCGCGGGGGCGGAGCAGTACTTC. It codes for CASSLPAGAEQYF.

The chain employs TRBV5-4 and TRBJ2-5; TRBD1 agrees at 9 bases. This CDR3 region has 16 residues. Germline values: CDR1 SGHNT, CDR2 YYREEE (reference sequence). The trim removed 2 bases at V and 5 bases at J, leaving 10 bases unmatched. The CDR3 spells CASSFGTGKGMETQYF. CDR3 bases: TGTGCCAGCAGCTTTGGGACAGGGAAAGGGATGGAGACCCAGTACTTC. Combining the CDR3 with reference TRBV5-4 and TRBJ2-5 gives the whole variable domain ETGVTQSPTHLIKTRGQQVTLRCSSQSGHNTVSWYQQALGQGPQFIFQYYREEENGRGNFPPRFSGLQFPNYSSELNVNALELDDSALYLCASSFGTGKGMETQYFGPGTRLLVL.

The chain has TRBV19 and TRBJ1-6; TRBD1 matches 7 bases. This CDR3 is 16 amino acids long. With V trimmed by 6 bases and J by 6 bases, 11 bases remained unmatched. The germline gives CDR1 LNHDA, CDR2 SQIVND (reference sequence). The CDR3 sequence: CASSLHLAGGNSPLHF. The CDR3 DNA follows: TGTGCCAGTAGCCTCCATTTGGCAGGGGGTAATTCACCCCTCCACTTT.

The V call is TRBV4-2, the J call TRBJ1-6; 8 nucleotides agree with TRBD1. From germline, CDR1 is LGHNA and CDR2 YNFKEQ. The CDR3 sequence is 17 residues long. Losses at the gene ends were 1 base for V and 8 bases for J; bases not matched to a gene: 10. The CDR3, as DNA: TGTGCCAGCAGCCAAGGGGCTAGGACAGGGTTTTATTCACCCCTCCACTTT. Translation gives CASSQGARTGFYSPLHF.

The CDR3 region has the DNA TGCGCCAGCAGCCAGGATTCTGGACAGGGTAACACTGAAGCTTTCTTT. The encoded protein is CASSQDSGQGNTEAFF. The V call is TRBV4-3, the J call TRBJ1-1; 8 nucleotides agree with TRBD1. Germline CDR1 is LGHNA and CDR2 is YSLEER. The CDR3 has 16 residues. With 3 bases clipped from V and 2 bases from J, the junction kept 8 bases outside the gene matches.

CDR3 in DNA: TGTGCCAGCAGCAAACGGGACGTCCAGGGGCACAGCTATGGCTACACCTTC. Translated, it gives CASSKRDVQGHSYGYTF. The chain joins TRBV9 to TRBJ1-2, with a weak D call TRBD1 (6 bases). The CDR3 consists of 17 residues. Trimming pared 4 bases from V and 4 bases from J, leaving 23 bases between. The germline V gene encodes CDR1 SGDLS and CDR2 YYNGEE. Variable domain in full (rest from reference TRBV9 and TRBJ1-2): DSGVTQTPKHLITATGQRVTLRCSPRSGDLSVYWYQQSLDQGLQFLIQYYNGEERAKGNILERFSAQQFPDLHSELNLSSLELGDSALYFCASSKRDVQGHSYGYTFGSGTRLTVV.

The DNA of the CDR3 is TGTGCCAGCAGCTTAGTTAGCAGATACGAGCAGTACTTC. Translating it yields CASSLVSRYEQYF. This rearrangement joins TRBV5-6 to TRBJ2-7; D unclear. The V end was cut by 2 bases, the J end by 4 bases, with 10 bases between. The germline V gene encodes CDR1 SGHDT and CDR2 YYEEEE. This CDR3 has 13 amino acids.

This sequence joins TRBV28 and TRBJ1-1; a possible D gene is TRBD1 (6 bases). V dropped 7 bases and J dropped 1 base, with 22 bases sitting between them. The CDR3 is made up of 17 amino acids. Germline V gene lookup returns CDR1 MDHEN and CDR2 SYDVKM. The CDR3: CASTLARWGARNTEAFF. CDR3 nucleotide sequence: TGTGCCAGCACCCTGGCGAGGTGGGGGGCGCGGAACACTGAAGCTTTCTTT. Variable domain in full (rest from reference TRBV28 and TRBJ1-1): DVKVTQSSRYLVKRTGEKVFLECVQDMDHENMFWYRQDPGLGLRLIYFSYDVKMKEKGDIPEGYSVSREKKERFSLILESASTNQTSMYLCASTLARWGARNTEAFFGQGTRLTVV.

The chain recombines TRBV7-2 with TRBJ2-1, with a tentative D call TRBD2 (5 bases). This CDR3 is built from 13 residues. CDR1 is SGHTA and CDR2 is FQGNSA in the germline V gene. V lost 8 bases and J 5 bases, leaving 13 bases between the germline ends. In DNA, the CDR3 is TGTGCCAGCTCGAGGGCGAGAAACAATGAGCAGTTCTTC. Protein: CASSRARNNEQFF. Complete variable domain (other parts from reference TRBV7-2 and TRBJ2-1): GAGVSQSPSNKVTEKGKDVELRCDPISGHTALYWYRQSLGQGLEFLIYFQGNSAPDKSGLPSDRFSAERTGGSVSTLTIQRTQQEDSAVYLCASSRARNNEQFFGPGTRLTVL.